Included here is one T cell receptor (beta chain) sequence, with context. The antigen is undetermined. This entry is derived from a study of cytomegalovirus exposure and HLA in healthy donors. Study-wide results and limits: According to a later analysis, donors in an Asian-associated ancestry cluster reportedly had fewer N-insertions than the roughly 720-donor mean. Later, an analysis found that common viral pathogens appeared to be linked with several of the most significant clusters. CMV serostatus alone was available as immune exposure information. Rare sequences made up most TCRs, while some public TCRs were found in many donors.

The PCR ran on 60 Vbeta and 13 Jbeta primers. Assay: immunoSEQ multiplex PCR; the TCRdb copy retains only in-frame clones and omits some. The sample records 95,000 to 150,000 clones, around 77% being singletons. Per the germline V gene, CDR1 is SGDLS and CDR2 is YYNGEE. After removal of 5 bases from V and 3 bases from J, the junction contained 3 bases not matched to a gene. The CDR3 extends over 14 amino acids. This clonotype was obtained from a woman aged 35 to 49 in good health and CMV-seropositive. V gene TRBV9 combines with J gene TRBJ2-1, with 9 bases matching TRBD2. Sample: PBMCs. The CDR3 protein is CASSSGSGYNEQFF. DNA of the CDR3: TGTGCCAGCAGTAGCGGGAGTGGCTACAATGAGCAGTTCTTC.